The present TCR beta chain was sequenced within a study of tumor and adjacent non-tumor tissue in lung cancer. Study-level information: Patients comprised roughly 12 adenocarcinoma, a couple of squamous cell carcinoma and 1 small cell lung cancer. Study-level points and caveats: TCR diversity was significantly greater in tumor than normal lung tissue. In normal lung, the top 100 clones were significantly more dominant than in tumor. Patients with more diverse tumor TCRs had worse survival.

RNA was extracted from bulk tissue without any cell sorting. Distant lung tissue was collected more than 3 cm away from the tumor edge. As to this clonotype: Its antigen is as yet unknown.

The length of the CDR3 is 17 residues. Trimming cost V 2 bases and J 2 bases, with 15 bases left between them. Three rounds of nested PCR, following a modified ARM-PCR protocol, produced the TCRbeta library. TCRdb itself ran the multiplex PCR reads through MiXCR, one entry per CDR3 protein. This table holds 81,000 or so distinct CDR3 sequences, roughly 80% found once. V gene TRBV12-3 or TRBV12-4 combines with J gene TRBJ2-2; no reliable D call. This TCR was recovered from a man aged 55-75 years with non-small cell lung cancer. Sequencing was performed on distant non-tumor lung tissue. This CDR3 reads CASSLWQILTNTGELFF. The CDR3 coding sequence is TGTGCCAGCAGTTTATGGCAGATCCTTACTAACACCGGGGAGCTGTTTTTT.